The present entry profiles one T cell receptor beta chain with its context. The data were produced by immunoSEQ multiplex PCR, yet TCRdb's version contains in-frame clones alone and is incomplete. The table records about 24,000 clones, roughly 29% of them present only once. The CDR3 has 14 residues. Germline V gene lookup returns CDR1 MNHEY and CDR2 SVGAGI. V was clipped by 2 bases and J by 2 bases, with 10 bases between them. This entry comes from a study of neoadjuvant anti-PD-1 for oral cavity cancer. Study-level information: Before surgery, most patients got three to four biweekly 3 mg/kg nivolumab doses. Non-progressing patients received a fourth nivolumab dose near day 43, then surgery on days 50-56.

As to time point: after neoadjuvant nivolumab, at surgical resection. The specimen comprised tumor tissue, sampled after nivolumab (anti-PD-1) treatment. The chain has TRBV6-5 and TRBJ2-7; TRBD1 might be the D (5 bases). The receptor was derived from a person aged 35-79 years with oral cavity squamous cell carcinoma. The CDR3, as DNA: TGTGCCAGCAGTTACGCGCAGGGAACCTACGAGCAGTACTTC. Its protein is CASSYAQGTYEQYF.